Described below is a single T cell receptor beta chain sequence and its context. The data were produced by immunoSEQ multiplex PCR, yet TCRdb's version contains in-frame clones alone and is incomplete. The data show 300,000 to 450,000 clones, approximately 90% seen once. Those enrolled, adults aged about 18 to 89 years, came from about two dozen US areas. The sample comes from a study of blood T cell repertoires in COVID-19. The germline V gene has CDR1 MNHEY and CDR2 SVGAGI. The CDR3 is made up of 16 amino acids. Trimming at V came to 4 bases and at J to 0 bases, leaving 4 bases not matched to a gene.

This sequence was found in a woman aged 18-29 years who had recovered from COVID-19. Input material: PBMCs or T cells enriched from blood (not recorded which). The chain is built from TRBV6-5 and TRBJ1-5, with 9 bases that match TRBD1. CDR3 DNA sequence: TGTGCCAGCAGTTCACAACAGGGGGCTAGCAATCAGCCCCAGCATTTT. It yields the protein CASSSQQGASNQPQHF.